The 26 T cell receptor beta chains listed next were all sequenced from one sample in a study of CD8+ T cells in alopecia areata. Noted treatment: oral pan-JAK inhibitor, 5-10 mg twice daily. cDNA reverse transcribed from extracted RNA served as the sequencing template. Assay: immunoSEQ multiplex PCR; the TCRdb copy retains only in-frame clones and omits some. The sample contains about 120,000 clones, roughly 50% of which appear only once. Sample: CD8+ T cells sorted from blood, taken at week 4, from a patient treated with tofacitinib. Receptors originate from a human donor with alopecia areata.

This clone was counted between two and nine times. The chain combines TRBV27 with TRBJ1-5; D gene uncertain. V lost 6 bases and J 0 bases, leaving 9 bases between the germline ends. CDR3 size: 14 residues. Looked up from germline, CDR1 is MNHEY and CDR2 is SMNVEV (reference sequence). CDR3 protein: CASSLRGSNQPQHF. The CDR3 region has the DNA TGTGCCAGCAGCCTGCGCGGTAGCAATCAGCCCCAGCATTTT.

This chain uses TRBV29-1 with TRBJ1-5; TRBD1 might be the D (5 bases). The CDR3 extends over 14 amino acids. Germline loops: CDR1 SQVTM, CDR2 ANQGSEA. Trimming cost V 2 bases and J 4 bases, with 12 bases left between them. CDR3 residues: CSVETQGGNQPQHF. CDR3 DNA sequence: TGCAGCGTTGAAACGCAGGGTGGGAATCAGCCCCAGCATTTT.

The gene calls are TRBV29-1 and TRBJ2-3; D gene ambiguous. The CDR3 length is 12 residues. V was trimmed by 6 bases and J by 8 bases, leaving 15 bases between them. In germline, CDR1 is SQVTM, CDR2 ANQGSEA. The CDR3 DNA reads as TGCAGCGTCCGCCCTGAAGATCGTACGCAGTATTTT. Amino acids: CSVRPEDRTQYF.

This clone was picked up a small number of times. V is TRBV14 and J is TRBJ2-3; 8 nucleotides match TRBD2. V gave up 6 bases and J gave up 5 bases; unmatched junction bases: 7. The CDR3 is 14 amino acids. CDR1 is SGHDN and CDR2 is FVKESK in the germline V gene. CDR3 nucleotide sequence: TGTGCCAGCAGTCAGCCCGCGGGAGGAGATACGCAGTATTTT. Amino acid sequence: CASSQPAGGDTQYF.

The rearrangement uses TRBV29-1 and TRBJ2-7; tentative D call: TRBD1 (5 bases). Germline V gene data show CDR1 as SQVTM and CDR2 as ANQGSEA. V dropped 0 bases and J dropped 6 bases, with 6 bases sitting between them. CDR3 length: 11 amino acids. The CDR3 spells CSVEEGAEQYF. The CDR3 DNA sequence: TGCAGCGTTGAAGAAGGGGCCGAGCAGTACTTC.

V usage is TRBV7-9 and J usage is TRBJ1-2; TRBD1 matches 8 bases. There are 15 residues in the CDR3. Germline CDR1 SEHNR, CDR2 FQNEAQ (reference sequence). The V gene end was trimmed by 2 bases and the J gene end by 6 bases; junction bases not matched to a gene: 8. CDR3 sequence: CASSLSYRGLDGYTF. CDR3 in DNA: TGTGCCAGCAGCTTATCTTACAGGGGGTTGGATGGCTACACCTTC.

V gene TRBV9 combines with J gene TRBJ2-3, with 7 bases that match TRBD2. Germline V gene data show CDR1 as SGDLS and CDR2 as YYNGEE. J gave up 0 bases and V 1 base, and 2 bases lay outside the gene matches. This CDR3 has 15 residues. This CDR3 reads CASSVSGTSTDTQYF. In DNA form, the CDR3 reads TGTGCCAGCAGCGTAAGCGGGACTAGCACAGATACGCAGTATTTT.

V usage is TRBV27 and J usage is TRBJ1-5; 11 bases align to TRBD1. The J segment lost 3 bases and the V segment lost 5 bases, leaving 12 bases of the junction unmatched. The CDR3 has 18 residues. Germline CDR1 reads MNHEY; CDR2 reads SMNVEV (reference sequence). CDR3 region: CASSLLPRDRGNNQPQHF. In DNA, the CDR3 is TGTGCCAGCAGTCTCCTGCCTCGGGACAGGGGGAACAATCAGCCCCAGCATTTT.

Remarks on this clone: The same CDR3 arises from other DNA sequences in this sample as well. The CDR3 DNA reads TGCAGCGTTGAGTGGACGGCCTCCTACAATGAGCAGTTCTTC. Its translation is CSVEWTASYNEQFF. This sequence joins TRBV29-1 and TRBJ2-1; D remains ambiguous. In germline, CDR1 is SQVTM, CDR2 ANQGSEA. Trimming removed 3 bases at V and 0 bases at J, with 9 bases between. The CDR3 totals 14 residues.

With regard to this clone: Within the sample, other DNA sequences also encode this same CDR3. The rearrangement uses TRBV30 and TRBJ2-7; unclear D gene. This CDR3 spans 11 amino acids. Trimming left V 2 bases short and J 3 bases short, with 5 bases between. The germline gives CDR1 GTSNPN, CDR2 SVGIG (reference sequence). The CDR3 sequence is CAWSPSYEQYF. The CDR3 DNA reads as TGTGCCTGGAGTCCCAGCTACGAGCAGTACTTC.

This clone was counted only a few times. The chain recombines TRBV14 with TRBJ2-6; D gene unclear. The CDR3 is 15 amino acids. V lost 1 base, J lost 0 bases, and 4 bases lay in between. Germline V lookup: CDR1 SGHDN, CDR2 FVKESK. The CDR3 sequence: CASSQAFSGANVLTF. The CDR3 nucleotides read TGTGCCAGCAGCCAAGCCTTCTCTGGGGCCAACGTCCTGACTTTC. Complete variable domain (other parts from reference TRBV14 and TRBJ2-6): EAGVTQFPSHSVIEKGQTVTLRCDPISGHDNLYWYRRVMGKEIKFLLHFVKESKQDESGMPNNRFLAERTGGTYSTLKVQPAELEDSGVYFCASSQAFSGANVLTFGAGSRLTVL.

The chain carries TRBV7-9 and TRBJ1-4; 8 nucleotides align to TRBD1. Germline V CDR1 and CDR2: SEHNR, FQNEAQ (reference sequence). Losses at the gene ends were 5 bases for V and 3 bases for J; bases not matched to a gene: 11. This CDR3 spans 17 amino acids. CDR3 in amino acids: CASSVRRQGRANEKLFF. In nucleotides, the CDR3 is TGTGCCAGCAGCGTCCGACGACAGGGGCGAGCTAATGAAAAACTGTTTTTT.

This clone showed up just a few times. V usage is TRBV27 and J usage is TRBJ2-5; D not certain. Looked up from germline, CDR1 is MNHEY and CDR2 is SMNVEV (reference sequence). The CDR3 covers 13 residues. V was clipped by 0 bases and J by 3 bases, with 5 bases between them. The CDR3 region is CASSLSTKETQYF. CDR3 bases: TGTGCCAGCAGTTTATCAACGAAAGAGACCCAGTACTTC.

This clone was observed a handful of times. V gene TRBV29-1 combines with J gene TRBJ2-3, with 10 bases lining up with TRBD2. V gave up 3 bases and J gave up 0 bases; unmatched junction bases: 12. The germline CDR1 and CDR2 sequences are SQVTM and ANQGSEA. This CDR3 has 18 residues. The chain's CDR3 is CSVDTLAGGPASTDTQYF. CDR3 in DNA: TGCAGCGTTGACACCTTAGCGGGGGGACCCGCTAGCACAGATACGCAGTATTTT.

The sample holds a few counts of this clone. The gene calls are TRBV7-8 and TRBJ2-1; 11 bases align to TRBD2. This CDR3 contains 14 residues. The germline gives CDR1 SGHVS, CDR2 FQNEAQ. The ends lost 10 bases at V and 7 bases at J; junction bases unmatched: 9. The DNA for the CDR3 is TGTGCCACATCCGCTAGCGGGGGGTGGAATGAGCAGTTCTTC. Translating it yields CATSASGGWNEQFF.

This clone showed up just a few times. This chain connects TRBV2 to TRBJ2-4; D not resolved. Germline CDR1 reads SNHLY; CDR2 reads FYNNEI. CDR3 length equals 16 residues. The V end lost 2 bases, the J end lost 0 bases, and 11 bases lay between the germline ends. Here the CDR3 reads CASSEFESLAKNIQYF. CDR3 bases: TGTGCCAGCAGTGAATTTGAATCTCTAGCCAAAAACATTCAGTACTTC.

The J gene is TRBJ1-5, the V gene TRBV27, with D unresolved. Per germline, CDR1 MNHEY and CDR2 SMNVEV (reference sequence). V lost 0 bases, J lost 2 bases, and 8 bases lay in between. The CDR3 loop spans 15 amino acids. In DNA form, the CDR3 reads TGTGCCAGCAGTTTATCCTCGACACGCAATCAGCCCCAGCATTTT. Translating it yields CASSLSSTRNQPQHF.

This clone was observed a few times. The chain joins TRBV19 to TRBJ2-5; 7 nucleotides align to TRBD1. CDR1 is LNHDA, CDR2 SQIVND, per germline (reference sequence). CDR3 length: 14 residues. V lost 4 bases, J lost 2 bases, and 4 bases stayed unmatched. The CDR3 is CASSNDRDQETQYF. The CDR3 coding sequence is TGTGCCAGTAGTAACGACAGGGATCAAGAGACCCAGTACTTC.

The chain employs TRBV6-5 and TRBJ1-2; 7 bases map to TRBD1. The CDR3 is 14 residues long. Germline values: CDR1 MNHEY, CDR2 SVGAGI. V shed 5 bases and J 2 bases; nucleotides not matched to a gene: 5. CDR3 coding DNA: TGTGCCAGCAGTGGGATGACAGGGAACTATGGCTACACCTTC. Translation gives CASSGMTGNYGYTF.

This clone was observed a handful of times. The chain links TRBV30 to TRBJ1-1; D is unclear. The germline V and J ends were trimmed by 0 bases and 5 bases, with 13 bases remaining between them. The CDR3 length is 14 residues. Germline CDR1 reads GTSNPN; CDR2 reads SVGIG (reference sequence). For the CDR3, the DNA is TGTGCCTGGAGTGTACGGGTAGGGAGGACTGAAGCTTTCTTT. Translated: CAWSVRVGRTEAFF.

J is TRBJ2-7 and V is TRBV13, with a weak D call TRBD1 (6 bases). Germline CDR1 PRHDT, CDR2 FYEKMQ (reference sequence). This CDR3 contains 13 residues. Trimming removed 4 bases at V and 7 bases at J, with 14 bases between. Here the CDR3 reads CASSYRVKGEQYF. CDR3 nucleotide sequence: TGTGCCAGCAGCTACAGGGTGAAGGGGGAGCAGTACTTC.

This chain joins TRBV29-1 and TRBJ2-5; D is possibly TRBD1 or TRBD2 (5 bases each). V was shortened by 7 bases and J by 5 bases, with 26 bases between the two germline ends. This CDR3 comprises 16 residues. The V gene's germline CDR1 is SQVTM and CDR2 ANQGSEA. The CDR3 DNA reads TGCAGCGGGACAAAGTTACGTGGGGACGGCGGGGAGACCCAGTACTTC. Translating gives CSGTKLRGDGGETQYF.

The chain is built from TRBV5-1 and TRBJ2-1, with 8 bases identical to TRBD1. Germline CDR1 reads SGHRS; CDR2 reads YFSETQ. The CDR3 has 15 amino acids. V was clipped by 0 bases and J by 5 bases; unmatched bases: 4. The CDR3 sequence: CASSLGPGQDNEQFF. CDR3 nucleotide sequence: TGCGCCAGCAGCTTGGGGCCGGGACAGGACAATGAGCAGTTCTTC.

V usage is TRBV30 and J usage is TRBJ2-7; 12 nucleotides line up with TRBD1. The CDR3 is 16 residues long. Germline V gives CDR1 GTSNPN, CDR2 SVGIG (reference sequence). With V trimmed by 5 bases and J by 6 bases, 14 bases remained unmatched. This chain's CDR3 is CAWDAGTGGAGSEQYF. The CDR3 DNA reads TGTGCCTGGGATGCCGGGACAGGGGGCGCGGGTTCCGAGCAGTACTTC.

The V gene is TRBV30, the J gene TRBJ2-5, with 7 bases matching TRBD2. J lost 5 bases, V lost 3 bases, and 9 bases had no gene match. CDR1 and CDR2 from the germline V gene are GTSNPN and SVGIG (reference sequence). The CDR3 length is 14 residues. CDR3 loop: CAWRGGGGLETQYF. CDR3 DNA: TGTGCCTGGAGGGGAGGCGGGGGTCTCGAGACCCAGTACTTC.

This chain links TRBV7-9 with TRBJ2-3, with 8 bases lining up with TRBD2. V lost 5 bases to trimming and J lost 6 bases; unmatched junction nucleotides: 13. CDR1 is SEHNR and CDR2 is FQNEAQ in the germline V gene (reference sequence). The length of the CDR3 is 16 residues. The CDR3 nucleotides read TGTGCCAGCAGCCATCTAAGCGGGGGAGATTTGGATACGCAGTATTTT. Amino acids: CASSHLSGGDLDTQYF.